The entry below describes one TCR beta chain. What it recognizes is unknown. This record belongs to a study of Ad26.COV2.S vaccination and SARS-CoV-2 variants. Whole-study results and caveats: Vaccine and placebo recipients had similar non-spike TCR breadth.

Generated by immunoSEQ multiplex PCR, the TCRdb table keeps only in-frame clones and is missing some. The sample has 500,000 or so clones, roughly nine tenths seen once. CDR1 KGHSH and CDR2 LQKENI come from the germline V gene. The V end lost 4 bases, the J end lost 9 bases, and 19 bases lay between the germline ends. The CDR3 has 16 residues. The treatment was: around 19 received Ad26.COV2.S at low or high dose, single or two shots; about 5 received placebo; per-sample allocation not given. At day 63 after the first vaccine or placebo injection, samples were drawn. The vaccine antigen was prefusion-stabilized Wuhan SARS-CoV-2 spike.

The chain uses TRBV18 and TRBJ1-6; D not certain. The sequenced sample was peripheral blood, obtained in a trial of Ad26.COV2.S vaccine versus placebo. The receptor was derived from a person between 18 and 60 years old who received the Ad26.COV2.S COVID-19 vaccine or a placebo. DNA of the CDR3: TGTGCCAGCTCACTCACGACCGGTCCCCTAAGTTCACCCCTCCACTTT. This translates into CASSLTTGPLSSPLHF.